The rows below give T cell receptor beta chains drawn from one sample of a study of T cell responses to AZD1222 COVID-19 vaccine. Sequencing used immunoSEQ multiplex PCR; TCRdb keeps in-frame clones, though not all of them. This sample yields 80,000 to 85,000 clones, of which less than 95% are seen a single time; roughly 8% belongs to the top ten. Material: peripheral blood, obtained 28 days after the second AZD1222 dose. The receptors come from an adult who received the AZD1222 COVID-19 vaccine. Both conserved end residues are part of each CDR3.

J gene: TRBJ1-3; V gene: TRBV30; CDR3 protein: CAWSVPGRKNTIYF
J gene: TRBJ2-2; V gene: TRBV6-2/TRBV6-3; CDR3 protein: CASSNTGELFF
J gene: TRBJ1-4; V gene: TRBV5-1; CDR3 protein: CASSDRDATNEKLFF
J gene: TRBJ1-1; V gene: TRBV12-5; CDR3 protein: CASGLSSGRATEAFF
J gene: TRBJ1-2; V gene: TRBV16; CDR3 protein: CASRGFNYGYTF
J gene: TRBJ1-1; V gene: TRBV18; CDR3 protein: CASSPQGLGLNTEAFF
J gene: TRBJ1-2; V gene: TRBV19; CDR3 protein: CASSMFAGGVYGYTF
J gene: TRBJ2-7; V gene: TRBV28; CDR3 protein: CASSLGTFVYEQYF
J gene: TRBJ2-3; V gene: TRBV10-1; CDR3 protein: CASSQTGADTQYF
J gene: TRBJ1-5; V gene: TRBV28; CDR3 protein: CASRGSGNQPQHF